One and the same sample provided the 30 T cell receptor beta chains below, sequenced in a study of OX40 agonist ivuxolimab in advanced cancers. Here immunoSEQ multiplex PCR was the method, and the copy in TCRdb shows in-frame clones only, minus some. Here the sample spans 15,000 to 20,000 clones, around three quarters being singletons. The sequencing used CD4+ or CD8+ T cells sorted from blood, collected in a trial of the OX40 agonist ivuxolimab. The receptors come from an adult with an advanced solid tumor such as melanoma, head and neck, liver or kidney cancer.

The chain carries TRBV6-5 and TRBJ2-7, with D possibly being TRBD2 (5 bases). Per germline, CDR1 MNHEY and CDR2 SVGAGI. The CDR3 is 13 amino acids. The V and J ends lost 8 bases and 0 bases respectively, with 11 bases between them. CDR3 in amino acids: CASEGSSSYEQYF. The CDR3 nucleotides read TGTGCCAGCGAGGGCAGTTCCTCCTACGAGCAGTACTTC.

This clone was counted only a few times. This chain uses TRBV27 with TRBJ2-7; D possibly corresponds to TRBD2 (7 bases). CDR1 MNHEY and CDR2 SMNVEV come from the germline V gene (reference sequence). The ends were cut back, 4 bases at V and 4 bases at J, with 14 bases in the middle. This CDR3 is 14 amino acids long. Here the CDR3 DNA reads TGTGCCAGCAGTTGGGCGGGGGCGGGGTACGAGCAGTACTTC. Translated, it gives CASSWAGAGYEQYF.

The rearrangement links TRBV5-6 to TRBJ1-1; D remains ambiguous. The CDR3 sequence is 14 residues long. Trimming left V 4 bases short and J 1 base short, with 11 bases between. The germline V gene encodes CDR1 SGHDT and CDR2 YYEEEE. CDR3 DNA sequence: TGTGCCAGCAGCCCCGAGGTCTCGAACACTGAAGCTTTCTTT. Translated, it gives CASSPEVSNTEAFF.

The chain uses TRBV28 and TRBJ1-2; D is ambiguous. CDR3 length equals 12 residues. The germline V and J ends were trimmed by 3 bases and 5 bases, with 7 bases remaining between them. Germline CDR1 reads MDHEN; CDR2 reads SYDVKM. The CDR3 loop reads CASSLSSYGYTF. The CDR3 nucleotides are TGTGCCAGCAGTTTGTCCTCATATGGCTACACCTTC.

V gene TRBV28 combines with J gene TRBJ2-7, with unresolved D. This CDR3 is built from 13 residues. The germline V and J ends were trimmed by 7 bases and 2 bases, with 12 bases remaining between them. Germline V gene data show CDR1 as MDHEN and CDR2 as SYDVKM. The CDR3 DNA is TGTGCCAGCAATATCGGCGGCCCCTACGAGCAGTACTTC. It codes for CASNIGGPYEQYF.

V gene TRBV6-5 combines with J gene TRBJ2-7, with D tentatively TRBD1 (6 bases). The CDR3 spans 13 residues. Trimming removed 6 bases from V and 1 base from J, with 10 bases in between. Germline loops: CDR1 MNHEY, CDR2 SVGAGI. CDR3 DNA: TGTGCCAGCAGCCGGACAGAGTCCTACGAGCAGTACTTC. This sequence encodes CASSRTESYEQYF.

This chain joins TRBV7-6 and TRBJ1-4; D uncertain. V lost 1 base to trimming and J lost 8 bases, with 11 bases between them. The CDR3 contains 14 residues. Germline CDR1 and CDR2: SGHVS and FNYEAQ. In DNA, the CDR3 is TGTGCCAGCAGCTTAGGGGGTGCAGTCGAAAAACTGTTTTTT. The encoded protein is CASSLGGAVEKLFF.

This rearrangement joins TRBV10-1 to TRBJ2-7; TRBD1 might be the D (5 bases). Germline V CDR1 and CDR2: WNHNN, SYGVQD (reference sequence). This CDR3 region has 14 residues. The V gene lost 7 bases and the J gene lost 0 bases, with 13 bases spanning the gap. The CDR3 reads CASIPRQTSYEQYF. CDR3 nucleotide sequence: TGCGCCAGCATACCCAGACAGACCTCCTACGAGCAGTACTTC.

The chain is built from TRBV27 and TRBJ2-7; TRBD2 agrees at 11 bases. The CDR3 has 14 residues. CDR1 is MNHEY and CDR2 is SMNVEV in the germline V gene (reference sequence). V shed 6 bases, J shed 5 bases, and the junction held 6 bases outside the gene matches. This chain's CDR3 is CASSKTSGTHEQYF. The CDR3, as DNA: TGTGCCAGCAGCAAGACTAGCGGGACCCACGAGCAGTACTTC.

In its sample, this clone was seen once. The chain is built from TRBV11-2 and TRBJ2-1; TRBD1 aligns across 11 bases. The germline V gene has CDR1 SGHAT and CDR2 FQNNGV. Trimming took 5 bases from V and 7 from J; bases not matched to a gene: 16. This CDR3 is built from 18 residues. The CDR3 here is CASSTGQGAGEHWNEQFF. The DNA for the CDR3 is TGTGCCAGCAGCACCGGACAGGGGGCAGGGGAGCATTGGAATGAGCAGTTCTTC.

This chain connects TRBV19 to TRBJ2-3; maybe TRBD2 (6 bases). Germline CDR1 reads LNHDA; CDR2 reads SQIVND (reference sequence). Trimming stripped 2 bases from V and 5 bases from J, with 11 bases between. The CDR3 has 14 residues. The chain's CDR3 is CASSINPGLDTQYF. The DNA of the CDR3 is TGTGCCAGTAGTATAAACCCGGGACTAGATACGCAGTATTTT. Looking up the rest from reference TRBV19 and TRBJ2-3 gives the full variable domain: DGGITQSPKYLFRKEGQNVTLSCEQNLNHDAMYWYRQDPGQGLRLIYYSQIVNDFQKGDIAEGYSVSREKKESFPLTVTSAQKNPTAFYLCASSINPGLDTQYFGPGTRLTVL.

This clone is medium-sized (0.01 to 0.1%) within its sample. CDR3 DNA: TGTGCCACGGAGGAGGGGAGGGAAAACACTGAAGCTTTCTTT. It is translated as CATEEGRENTEAFF. The V call is TRBV15, the J call TRBJ1-1; weak D call: TRBD1 (5 bases). Germline V lookup: CDR1 LNHNV, CDR2 YYDKDF (reference sequence). The V end lost 9 bases, the J end lost 2 bases, and 16 bases lay between the germline ends. The CDR3 spans 14 residues.

This clone has just one count. The chain has TRBV19 and TRBJ2-1; TRBD2 matches at 7 bases. V gave up 7 bases and J gave up 5 bases; unmatched junction bases: 5. This CDR3 is 13 amino acids long. Germline CDR1 is LNHDA and CDR2 is SQIVND (reference sequence). The DNA for the CDR3 is TGTGCCAGTAATTCGGGAGGAGACAATGAGCAGTTCTTC. It specifies CASNSGGDNEQFF.

This sequence joins TRBV19 and TRBJ1-5; D gene ambiguous. Trimming stripped 9 bases from V and 2 bases from J, with 5 bases between. The CDR3 is made up of 11 amino acids. Germline CDR1 LNHDA, CDR2 SQIVND (reference sequence). The CDR3 DNA is TGTGCCAGCAGCCGCAATCAGCCCCAGCATTTT. Translation gives CASSRNQPQHF.

This sequence joins TRBV6-5 and TRBJ1-1; D might be TRBD1 (5 bases). The CDR3 loop spans 15 amino acids. Germline CDR1 and CDR2: MNHEY and SVGAGI. With 0 bases removed from V and 8 bases from J, the gap between germline ends came to 16 bases. The CDR3 DNA follows: TGTGCCAGCAGTTACTCGACTCTAACCCGGGGCGAAGCTTTCTTT. It specifies CASSYSTLTRGEAFF.

The chain joins TRBV29-1 to TRBJ2-1; D unclear. Trimming removed 0 bases at V and 0 bases at J, with 12 bases between. CDR3 size: 16 residues. CDR1 is SQVTM and CDR2 is ANQGSEA in the germline V gene. The CDR3 DNA reads TGCAGCGTTGAAGATCCCCACGCTAGCTCCTACAATGAGCAGTTCTTC. It yields the protein CSVEDPHASSYNEQFF.

The V and J genes are TRBV11-1 and TRBJ2-3; 7 positions agree with TRBD1. V shed 3 bases and J 9 bases; nucleotides not matched to a gene: 6. This CDR3 has 13 amino acids. Germline V lookup: CDR1 SGHAT, CDR2 FQDESV (reference sequence). CDR3 sequence: CASSFGTVRTQYF. CDR3 DNA: TGTGCCAGCAGCTTCGGGACAGTTCGCACGCAGTATTTT.

This clone was detected only a few times. The rearrangement uses TRBV29-1 and TRBJ2-7; 8 bases line up with TRBD2. Trimming at V came to 0 bases and at J to 1 base, leaving 8 bases not matched to a gene. The length of the CDR3 is 16 residues. The germline gives CDR1 SQVTM, CDR2 ANQGSEA. The CDR3 loop reads CSVEDPSAGVSYEQYF. The CDR3 nucleotides are TGCAGCGTTGAAGATCCCTCAGCGGGAGTATCCTACGAGCAGTACTTC.

This clone was recorded once. The J gene is TRBJ2-7, the V gene TRBV4-2, with 14 nucleotides matching TRBD2. The CDR3 totals 14 residues. CDR1 and CDR2 (germline): LGHNA, YNFKEQ. V was clipped by 5 bases and J by 7 bases; unmatched bases: 4. As DNA, the CDR3 is TGTGCCAGCAGCGGGACTAGCGGGAGTTTTGAGCAGTACTTC. Translating it yields CASSGTSGSFEQYF.

This clone appeared a few times. The V gene is TRBV30, the J gene TRBJ1-6; 10 positions agree with TRBD1. Germline V lookup: CDR1 GTSNPN, CDR2 SVGIG (reference sequence). V lost 4 bases, J lost 10 bases, and 7 bases stayed unmatched. The CDR3 runs 14 residues. The CDR3 coding sequence is TGTGCCTGGACTGCTGGACAGGGGGGATCACCCCTCCACTTT. Translation gives CAWTAGQGGSPLHF.

The rearrangement links TRBV7-6 to TRBJ2-5, with 10 bases lining up with TRBD1. Germline V gene data show CDR1 as SGHVS and CDR2 as FNYEAQ. V lost 5 bases and J lost 4; bases outside the gene matches: 4. The CDR3 has 14 amino acids. The CDR3 coding sequence is TGTGCCAGCAGCGAGACAGGGGGCTTAGAGACCCAGTACTTC. This encodes CASSETGGLETQYF. Together with reference TRBV7-6 and TRBJ2-5, the CDR3 gives the full variable domain: GAGVSQSPRYKVTKRGQDVALRCDPISGHVSLYWYRQALGQGPEFLTYFNYEAQQDKSGLPNDRFSAERPEGSISTLTIQRTEQRDSAMYRCASSETGGLETQYFGPGTRLLVL.

The gene calls are TRBV7-8 and TRBJ2-3, with TRBD1 matching over 10 bases. Germline-derived CDR1 and CDR2 are SGHVS and FQNEAQ. Trimming cost V 3 bases and J 3 bases; bases outside gene matches: 3. The CDR3 spans 15 residues. CDR3 region: CASSLDRGVTDTQYF. In nucleotides, the CDR3 is TGTGCCAGCAGCTTGGACAGGGGGGTTACAGATACGCAGTATTTT.

V is TRBV28 and J is TRBJ1-2; 7 nucleotides match TRBD1. The CDR3 spans 13 residues. Germline V gives CDR1 MDHEN, CDR2 SYDVKM. The V segment lost 7 bases and the J segment 2 bases; nucleotides outside the gene matches: 4. In nucleotides, the CDR3 is TGTGCCAGCACCCCGACAGGGAACTATGGCTACACCTTC. It codes for CASTPTGNYGYTF.

Worth noting for this clone: The sample carries other DNA sequences with the same CDR3. The CDR3 DNA reads as TGTGCCAGCAGCAAAGAGAGGGGCGGGCGGCCGCGGGTCCCAACGGGAGATGGGACCGGGGAGCTGTTTTTT. Protein product: CASSKERGGRPRVPTGDGTGELFF. The chain uses TRBV21-1 and TRBJ2-2; the listed D gene, TRBD2, was not tested against the DNA. TRBV21-1 is a pseudogene locus. The CDR3 length is 24 residues.

About this clone: Other DNA sequences of this sample code for an identical CDR3. This sequence joins TRBV29-1 and TRBJ1-1; D is uncertain. Trimming took 7 bases from V and 1 from J, leaving 13 bases between them. This CDR3 region has 13 residues. Looked up from germline, CDR1 is SQVTM and CDR2 is ANQGSEA. Here the CDR3 reads CSGDPGPNTEAFF. In DNA, the CDR3 is TGCAGCGGTGACCCAGGCCCGAACACTGAAGCTTTCTTT.

The chain is built from TRBV25-1 and TRBJ2-2; D unresolved. Trimming removed 5 bases from V and 6 bases from J, with 10 bases in between. The germline V gene has CDR1 MGHDK and CDR2 SYGVNS. The CDR3 is 13 residues long. CDR3 DNA: TGTGCCAGCAGTTTTACGGGTTCCGGGGAGCTGTTTTTT. Translating it yields CASSFTGSGELFF. The entire variable domain, with the rest obtained from reference TRBV25-1 and TRBJ2-2, is as follows: EADIYQTPRYLVIGTGKKITLECSQTMGHDKMYWYQQDPGMELHLIHYSYGVNSTEKGDLSSESTVSRIRTEHFPLTLESARPSHTSQYLCASSFTGSGELFFGEGSRLTVL.

This clone was seen once. The genes are TRBV7-9 and TRBJ2-1; 10 bases line up with TRBD2. Germline CDR1 and CDR2: SEHNR and FQNEAQ (reference sequence). The CDR3 is made up of 15 amino acids. The J segment lost 3 bases and the V segment lost 5 bases, leaving 4 bases of the junction unmatched. Here the CDR3 DNA reads TGTGCCAGCAGCCGAACTAGCGGGATCTACAATGAGCAGTTCTTC. Translation: CASSRTSGIYNEQFF.

The rearrangement joins TRBV7-9 to TRBJ2-3; 7 bases are a match to TRBD2. Germline trimming cut 8 bases from V and 2 bases from J; bases unmatched to any gene: 16. Germline CDR1 SEHNR, CDR2 FQNEAQ (reference sequence). The CDR3 spans 17 residues. CDR3 amino acids: CASATAGPGAPTDTQYF. CDR3 in DNA: TGTGCCAGCGCAACAGCGGGGCCCGGTGCTCCCACAGATACGCAGTATTTT.

The rearrangement uses TRBV10-2 and TRBJ1-2; D call uncertain. Trimming removed 4 bases from V and 7 bases from J, with 10 bases in between. CDR3 length: 12 amino acids. Germline-derived CDR1 and CDR2 are WSHSY and SAAADI. The DNA for the CDR3 is TGCGCCAGCAGTGTCGGGGAGGGTGGCTACACCTTC. It yields the protein CASSVGEGGYTF.

The CDR3 sequence is CALVGVLPYEQYF. The CDR3, as DNA: TGTGCCTTAGTGGGGGTCCTTCCCTACGAGCAGTACTTC. V gene TRBV6-5 combines with J gene TRBJ2-7; either TRBD1 or TRBD2 may fit D (5 bases each). Between the trimmed V and J ends, which lost 11 bases and 2 bases, there was a span of 16 bases. The CDR3 loop spans 13 amino acids. Germline V gene lookup returns CDR1 MNHEY and CDR2 SVGAGI.